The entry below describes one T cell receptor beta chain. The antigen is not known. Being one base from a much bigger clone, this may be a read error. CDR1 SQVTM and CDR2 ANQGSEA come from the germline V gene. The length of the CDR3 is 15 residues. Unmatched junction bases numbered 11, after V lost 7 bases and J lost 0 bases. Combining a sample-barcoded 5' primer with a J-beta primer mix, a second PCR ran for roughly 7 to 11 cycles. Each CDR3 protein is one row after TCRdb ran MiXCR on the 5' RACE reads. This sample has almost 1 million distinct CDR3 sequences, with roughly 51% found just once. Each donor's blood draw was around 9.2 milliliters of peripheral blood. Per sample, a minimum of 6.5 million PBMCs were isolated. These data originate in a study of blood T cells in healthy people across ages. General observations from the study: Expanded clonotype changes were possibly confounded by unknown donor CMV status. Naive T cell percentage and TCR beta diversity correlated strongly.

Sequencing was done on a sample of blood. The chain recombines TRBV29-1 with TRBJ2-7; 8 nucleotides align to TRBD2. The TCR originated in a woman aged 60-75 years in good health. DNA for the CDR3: TGCAGCGCCCGCCGGGCTAGCGGGCGCTCCTACGAGCAGTACTTC. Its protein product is CSARRASGRSYEQYF.